The entry below gives a single T cell receptor (beta chain) sequence along with its context. Its cognate antigen is unknown. The PCR contained 60 Vbeta and 13 Jbeta primers. Assay used: immunoSEQ multiplex PCR; TCRdb lists only in-frame clones, some missing. The repertoire table contains 60,000 to 75,000 clones. These data originate in a study of cytomegalovirus exposure and HLA in healthy donors. Losses at the gene ends were 4 bases for V and 0 bases for J; bases not matched to a gene: 7. The CDR3 loop spans 18 amino acids. Germline V gene sequence: CDR1 SGDLS, CDR2 YYNGEE. Regarding the study as a whole: It was in a later analysis that TCR association rates were seen to vary by HLA locus, highest for DRB1 and lowest for HLA-C.

The sequence derives from a young woman in good health and CMV-seronegative. Material for sequencing was PBMCs. The chain employs TRBV9 and TRBJ2-2, with TRBD2 matching 12 bases. As DNA, the CDR3 is TGTGCCAGCAGCTTCGGACTAGCGGGGATCGCGAACACCGGGGAGCTGTTTTTT. Amino acid sequence: CASSFGLAGIANTGELFF.